Below are 23 T cell receptor beta chains sequenced from a single sample in a study of T-cell reconstitution after alpha-beta-depleted transplantation in children. It was with unique molecular identifiers that the TCRbeta library was prepared. Via MiXCR, TCRdb re-called the PCR reads, giving one row per CDR3 protein. The sample consists of 360,000 or so distinct CDR3 sequences, 20% of them appearing once. This sample comprised PBMCs from the stem cell graft donor, obtained from the stem cell graft. All receptors derive from a human donor who donated a stem cell graft to a child with acute myeloid leukemia.

The sample holds many counts of this clonotype. The J gene is TRBJ1-1, the V gene TRBV6-5; the D gene is possibly TRBD1 (6 bases). The CDR3 loop spans 14 amino acids. CDR1 is MNHEY and CDR2 is SVGAGI in the germline V gene. Trimming removed 7 bases at V and 11 bases at J, with 23 bases between. In nucleotides, the CDR3 is TGTGCCAGCACCCAACGCAGGGGATCCTTGGGGGCTTTCTTT. This encodes CASTQRRGSLGAFF.

The genes are TRBV28 and TRBJ2-3, with a tentative D call TRBD1 (5 bases). The V gene's germline CDR1 is MDHEN and CDR2 SYDVKM. The V end lost 6 bases, the J end lost 4 bases, and 17 bases lay between the germline ends. The CDR3 extends over 15 amino acids. The CDR3 is CASRRNRLESDTQYF. CDR3 bases: TGTGCCAGCAGACGTAACAGGCTTGAATCAGATACGCAGTATTTT.

As regards this clonotype: The junction does not match germline at one end; this may be a read error. The rearrangement uses TRBV12-3 or TRBV12-4 and TRBJ1-5, with D maybe TRBD1 (5 bases). This CDR3 contains 15 residues. DNA of the CDR3: TGTGCCAGCAGAGCTCTATCAGGGAGCAGTCAGCCCCAGCATTTT. Translation gives CASRALSGSSQPQHF.

This clonotype was counted only a few times. CDR3 in amino acids: CSAGLVRGETQYF. As DNA, the CDR3 is TGCAGTGCTGGACTAGTGAGAGGCGAGACCCAGTACTTC. V gene TRBV20-1 combines with J gene TRBJ2-5; TRBD2 matches at 7 bases. The germline V gene has CDR1 DFQATT and CDR2 SNEGSKA (reference sequence). The CDR3 consists of 13 residues. Trimming at V came to 5 bases and at J to 5 bases, leaving 8 bases not matched to a gene.

At least ten counts were recorded for this clonotype. The chain is built from TRBV20-1 and TRBJ2-1, with 7 bases lining up with TRBD2. The CDR3 extends over 15 amino acids. Trimming took 5 bases from V and 6 from J; bases not matched to a gene: 13. Germline V CDR1 and CDR2: DFQATT, SNEGSKA (reference sequence). CDR3: CSAHSYGGRSNEQFF. For the CDR3, the DNA is TGCAGTGCTCATTCCTACGGCGGGAGAAGCAATGAGCAGTTCTTC.

This clonotype was counted a single time. This chain joins TRBV7-6 and TRBJ2-6; D call uncertain. CDR3 length equals 17 residues. CDR1 and CDR2 from the germline V gene are SGHVS and FNYEAQ. V lost 5 bases and J 1 base, leaving 15 bases between the germline ends. Here the CDR3 reads CASSPGRIGSGANVLTF. In nucleotides, the CDR3 is TGTGCCAGCAGCCCCGGCCGGATTGGGTCTGGGGCCAACGTCCTGACTTTC.

The V and J genes are TRBV29-1 and TRBJ1-3; 9 bases agree with TRBD1. The CDR3 contains 16 residues. Germline loops: CDR1 SQVTM, CDR2 ANQGSEA. The V and J ends lost 2 bases and 4 bases, in that order; junction bases with no gene match: 9. The CDR3, as DNA: TGCAGCGTTGAATCACCGGGACAGGGCCACGGAAACACCATATATTTT. It specifies CSVESPGQGHGNTIYF.

The chain has TRBV7-6 and TRBJ2-3, with D possibly being TRBD2 (5 bases). Trimming stripped 5 bases from V and 0 bases from J, with 9 bases between. The CDR3 has 14 amino acids. The germline V gene has CDR1 SGHVS and CDR2 FNYEAQ. CDR3 nucleotides: TGTGCCAGCAGCCGGGCTAGCAGCACAGATACGCAGTATTTT. It codes for CASSRASSTDTQYF.

This clonotype has more than one count but fewer than ten. V gene TRBV4-3 combines with J gene TRBJ1-5, with D hard to call. V was shortened by 8 bases and J by 6 bases, with 14 bases between the two germline ends. The CDR3 has 13 residues. Germline V gene data show CDR1 as LGHNA and CDR2 as YSLEER. The CDR3 nucleotides are TGCGCCAGCGGAGAGGGCTCCAGTCAGCCCCAGCATTTT. Translating it yields CASGEGSSQPQHF.

This chain connects TRBV20-1 to TRBJ2-3; 9 nucleotides agree with TRBD2. Germline values: CDR1 DFQATT, CDR2 SNEGSKA (reference sequence). Losses at the gene ends were 1 base for V and 2 bases for J; bases not matched to a gene: 4. The CDR3 has 15 residues. The CDR3 nucleotides read TGCAGTGCTAGAGCGGAGCGGGGGGACACAGATACGCAGTATTTT. Its protein product is CSARAERGDTDTQYF.

The chain uses TRBV28 and TRBJ2-3, with TRBD1 matching over 7 bases. This CDR3 spans 16 amino acids. CDR1 and CDR2 (germline): MDHEN, SYDVKM. J lost 2 bases, V lost 8 bases, and 13 bases had no gene match. Here the CDR3 reads CASSSSTGRITDTQYF. CDR3 sequence (DNA): TGTGCCAGCTCTTCCTCGACAGGGAGAATCACAGATACGCAGTATTTT. The full variable domain, in which reference TRBV28 and TRBJ2-3 provide the parts outside the CDR3, is DVKVTQSSRYLVKRTGEKVFLECVQDMDHENMFWYRQDPGLGLRLIYFSYDVKMKEKGDIPEGYSVSREKKERFSLILESASTNQTSMYLCASSSSTGRITDTQYFGPGTRLTVL.

The chain links TRBV29-1 to TRBJ2-5, with D tentatively TRBD1 or TRBD2 (6 bases each). Germline-derived CDR1 and CDR2 are SQVTM and ANQGSEA. The CDR3 length is 14 residues. V gave up 3 bases and J gave up 5 bases, with 16 bases separating them. CDR3 sequence reads: CSVDGGQAWETQYF. CDR3 nucleotide sequence: TGCAGCGTTGATGGGGGGCAGGCCTGGGAGACCCAGTACTTC. Drawing the rest from reference TRBV29-1 and TRBJ2-5, the complete variable domain is SAVISQKPSRDICQRGTSLTIQCQVDSQVTMMFWYRQQPGQSLTLIATANQGSEATYESGFVIDKFPISRPNLTFSTLTVSNMSPEDSSIYLCSVDGGQAWETQYFGPGTRLLVL.

The chain uses TRBV12-3 or TRBV12-4 and TRBJ2-7, with 8 bases aligning to TRBD1. The CDR3 is 15 amino acids. After removal of 6 bases from V and 2 bases from J, the junction contained 9 bases not matched to a gene. In DNA form, the CDR3 reads TGTGCCAGCAGCCGCACGGGACAGGCGGCCTACGAGCAGTACTTC. This sequence encodes CASSRTGQAAYEQYF.

The V gene is TRBV11-2, the J gene TRBJ2-3, with 11 bases matching TRBD1. Germline CDR1 reads SGHAT; CDR2 reads FQNNGV. The trim removed 0 bases at V and 5 bases at J, leaving 7 bases unmatched. The CDR3 loop spans 17 amino acids. The CDR3 DNA sequence: TGTGCCAGCAGCTTAGATCTCTGGACAGGGGGCGGAGATACGCAGTATTTT. It specifies CASSLDLWTGGGDTQYF.

The sample holds many counts of this clonotype. The CDR3 reads CATSRDGSYEQYF. CDR3 in DNA: TGTGCCACCAGCAGAGATGGCTCCTACGAGCAGTACTTC. This chain connects TRBV15 to TRBJ2-7; D not certain. CDR3 length: 13 amino acids. Germline V gene sequence: CDR1 LNHNV, CDR2 YYDKDF (reference sequence). The V and J ends lost 0 bases and 0 bases respectively, with 3 bases between them.

This rearrangement joins TRBV28 to TRBJ2-7; D gene uncertain. Germline CDR1 is MDHEN and CDR2 is SYDVKM. The CDR3 covers 13 residues. The V end was cut by 5 bases, the J end by 2 bases, with 10 bases between. The CDR3 nucleotides read TGTGCCAGCAGTGGCAATGTGCCCTACGAGCAGTACTTC. Amino acid sequence: CASSGNVPYEQYF.

In this sample, this clonotype turned up many times. This sequence joins TRBV7-2 and TRBJ2-3; 8 bases match TRBD1. Trimming took 6 bases from V and 2 from J; bases not matched to a gene: 7. The germline gives CDR1 SGHTA, CDR2 FQGNSA. The CDR3 covers 15 residues. The CDR3 spells CASRRQGSTTDTQYF. CDR3 nucleotides: TGTGCCAGCAGGCGACAGGGGTCTACCACAGATACGCAGTATTTT.

This chain joins TRBV6-5 and TRBJ1-5, with TRBD1 as a possible D gene (5 bases). Looked up from germline, CDR1 is MNHEY and CDR2 is SVGAGI. The V gene lost 4 bases and the J gene lost 2 bases, with 12 bases spanning the gap. This CDR3 has 15 residues. The DNA for the CDR3 is TGTGCCAGCAGTTGGTCTAGGGGAGGCAATCAGCCCCAGCATTTT. It codes for CASSWSRGGNQPQHF.

The genes are TRBV20-1 and TRBJ1-1; possible D gene TRBD1, 6 bases. The length of the CDR3 is 15 residues. V was cut by 3 bases and J by 4 bases, with 18 bases left in between. Germline CDR1 is DFQATT and CDR2 is SNEGSKA (reference sequence). CDR3 protein: CSARSWRGGGTEAFF. CDR3 sequence (DNA): TGCAGTGCTAGGTCTTGGAGGGGAGGGGGCACTGAAGCTTTCTTT.

This clonotype was counted between two and nine times. This chain joins TRBV7-6 and TRBJ1-2; weak D call: TRBD1 (5 bases). The CDR3 is made up of 14 amino acids. The germline CDR1 and CDR2 sequences are SGHVS and FNYEAQ. Deletions cut 5 bases from V and 4 bases from J, with 14 bases between. Here the CDR3 DNA reads TGTGCCAGCAGCACGAGACCCGACAGCTATGGCTACACCTTC. It encodes CASSTRPDSYGYTF.

The rearrangement links TRBV27 to TRBJ2-1; TRBD1 matches at 9 bases. Per the germline V gene, CDR1 is MNHEY and CDR2 is SMNVEV (reference sequence). CDR3 length: 19 amino acids. V was clipped by 0 bases and J by 5 bases; unmatched bases: 14. CDR3 amino acids: CASSLSEGPRDRVNNEQFF. DNA for the CDR3: TGTGCCAGCAGTTTATCAGAAGGACCCCGGGACAGGGTAAACAATGAGCAGTTCTTC.

At least ten counts were recorded for this clonotype. The rearrangement joins TRBV29-1 to TRBJ2-7; the match to TRBD2 covers 11 bases. CDR1 and CDR2 (germline): SQVTM, ANQGSEA. V shed 7 bases, J shed 2 bases, and the junction held 4 bases outside the gene matches. This CDR3 has 13 residues. CDR3 loop: CSAGTSGTYEQYF. CDR3 in DNA: TGCAGCGCCGGGACTAGCGGAACCTACGAGCAGTACTTC.

The chain uses TRBV7-9 and TRBJ2-7; 8 positions agree with TRBD1. Unmatched junction bases numbered 13, after V lost 5 bases and J lost 4 bases. CDR3 length: 16 residues. Germline loops: CDR1 SEHNR, CDR2 FQNEAQ (reference sequence). The CDR3 here is CASSPYRQGSLYEQYF. In nucleotides, the CDR3 is TGTGCCAGCAGCCCGTATCGACAGGGGAGCCTTTACGAGCAGTACTTC.